The present TCR beta chain was sequenced within a study of T cells and copy number aberrations in small-cell lung cancer. General study findings and limits: Tumors showed lower T-cell density, richness and clonality than adjacent lung, though density did not differ significantly. Copy number aberration burden correlated negatively with tumor T-cell density, richness, clonality. Tumor regions shared few clones; roughly 75-98% were region-restricted.

Of note for this clone: The antigen remains undetermined.

The assay was immunoSEQ multiplex PCR, and TCRdb's table has in-frame clones only and misses some. In the table there are under 750 clones, around 83% of which are singletons. The CDR3 sequence is 11 residues long. The V and J ends lost 3 bases and 8 bases respectively, with 10 bases between them. CDR1 is DFQATT, CDR2 SNEGSKA, per germline (reference sequence). This chain uses TRBV20-1 with TRBJ1-2; D is perhaps TRBD1 (6 bases). The receptor was isolated from a man between 60 and 75 years old with small cell lung cancer. Sequencing was carried out using tumor tissue. The CDR3 region has the DNA TGCAGTGCTAGCGGGGGCCAGGGCTACACCTTC. Translated: CSASGGQGYTF.